The T cell receptor beta chain described here comes from a study of CD8+ T cells in alopecia areata. This CDR3 is built from 16 residues. The J segment lost 1 base and the V segment lost 2 bases, leaving 4 bases of the junction unmatched. The germline V gene encodes CDR1 SGHRS and CDR2 YFSETQ. Treatment indicated: oral pan-JAK inhibitor, 5-10 mg twice daily. It was cDNA, reverse transcribed from extracted RNA, that served as the sequencing template. Repertoires were generated with immunoSEQ multiplex PCR, while TCRdb's copy carries only in-frame clones and drops some. The sample shows 150,000 to 250,000 clones, 55% to 70% of them seen only once.

The starting material was CD4+ T cells sorted from blood, obtained at week 4, from a patient treated with tofacitinib. This sequence originates from a human donor with alopecia areata. The V call is TRBV5-1, the J call TRBJ2-3, with 10 nucleotides matching TRBD2. CDR3 loop: CASSFPLAGGTDTQYF. The CDR3 DNA reads as TGCGCCAGCAGCTTCCCTCTAGCGGGGGGCACAGATACGCAGTATTTT.